A single sample is the source of the 25 T cell receptor beta chains below, sequenced in a study of T cells expressing NK-cell markers. TCRdb reworked the 5' RACE reads into one entry per CDR3 protein, no DNA. This sample contains 400,000 to 550,000 distinct CDR3 sequences. The sequencing input was blood T cells: a sorted CD56 or NKG2C T cell subset, CD4+ or CD8+ T cells, or bulk PBMC T cells (not recorded which). The receptors shown here come from a woman between 18 and 69 years old in good health.

The gene calls are TRBV20-1 and TRBJ1-1. The CDR3 runs 13 residues. CDR1 is DFQATT and CDR2 is SNEGSKA in the germline V gene (reference sequence). The CDR3 loop reads CSAAIPWATEAFF.

This chain uses TRBV7-2 with TRBJ1-3. The CDR3 has 16 residues. CDR1 is SGHTA and CDR2 is FQGNSA in the germline V gene. CDR3 residues: CASSPPRALGGNTIYF.

The J gene is TRBJ2-1, the V gene TRBV19; with no DNA, the TCRdb D assignment of TRBD1 cannot be verified. The germline CDR1 and CDR2 sequences are LNHDA and SQIVND (reference sequence). The CDR3 runs 14 residues. CDR3 sequence reads: CASQGGASYNEQFF.

The chain uses TRBV5-1 and TRBJ2-1. This CDR3 is built from 14 residues. From germline, CDR1 is SGHRS and CDR2 YFSETQ. CDR3 amino acids: CASSLRGSNNEQFF.

This sequence joins TRBV7-2 and TRBJ2-7; checking the TCRdb D call of TRBD1 is not possible without DNA. Germline lookup yields CDR1 SGHTA and CDR2 FQGNSA. The CDR3 loop spans 13 amino acids. The CDR3 spells CASSQYRATGQYF.

This sequence joins TRBV5-1 and TRBJ2-2; checking the TCRdb D call of TRBD1 is not possible without DNA. The germline V gene has CDR1 SGHRS and CDR2 YFSETQ. The CDR3 totals 14 residues. This CDR3 is CASRPGTTTGELFF. The complete variable domain, with remaining parts taken from reference TRBV5-1 and TRBJ2-2, reads KAGVTQTPRYLIKTRGQQVTLSCSPISGHRSVSWYQQTPGQGLQFLFEYFSETQRNKGNFPGRFSGRQFSNSRSEMNVSTLELGDSALYLCASRPGTTTGELFFGEGSRLTVL.

The chain links TRBV3-1 to TRBJ2-7; the TCRdb D gene call, TRBD1, has no DNA to confirm it. CDR1 LGHDT and CDR2 YNNKEL come from the germline V gene (reference sequence). The CDR3 sequence is 14 residues long. CDR3: CASSQSYRVYEQYF.

The chain uses TRBV5-4 and TRBJ2-5; the D gene TCRdb calls, TRBD2, cannot be checked with no DNA. This CDR3 has 16 residues. Germline V CDR1 and CDR2: SGHNT, YYREEE (reference sequence). The CDR3 spells CASSPGKAGGRETQYF.

CDR3 in amino acids: CASSFPGEGMTEKLFF. The chain carries TRBV28 and TRBJ1-4; TCRdb names TRBD1, which stays unverified in the absence of DNA. CDR1 MDHEN and CDR2 SYDVKM come from the germline V gene. The CDR3 has 16 residues.

The V and J genes are TRBV11-2 and TRBJ1-1. This CDR3 is 16 amino acids long. Germline-derived CDR1 and CDR2 are SGHAT and FQNNGV. CDR3 sequence reads: CASSQRVWAENTEAFF.

The V gene is TRBV29-1, the J gene TRBJ2-5; checking the TCRdb D call of TRBD2 is not possible without DNA. The length of the CDR3 is 13 residues. Germline V gene lookup returns CDR1 SQVTM and CDR2 ANQGSEA. The CDR3 protein is CSLLAGGGETQYF.

The chain uses TRBV20-1 and TRBJ2-7; the D gene TCRdb calls, TRBD2, cannot be checked with no DNA. This CDR3 is 14 amino acids long. CDR1 DFQATT and CDR2 SNEGSKA come from the germline V gene (reference sequence). The CDR3 spells CSAKTREVTYEQYF.

The CDR3 is CSARGSEGRVEAFF. V is TRBV20-1 and J is TRBJ1-1. There are 14 residues in the CDR3. Germline V gene lookup returns CDR1 DFQATT and CDR2 SNEGSKA (reference sequence).

V is TRBV6-5 and J is TRBJ1-6. The CDR3 is made up of 12 amino acids. From germline, CDR1 is MNHEY and CDR2 SVGAGI. CDR3 loop: CASRRNNSPLHF.

This chain joins TRBV6-1 and TRBJ1-4. The CDR3 runs to 15 residues. Per the germline V gene, CDR1 is MNHNS and CDR2 is SASEGT. CDR3 in amino acids: CASSPTMQTPEKLFF.

The V call is TRBV12-3 or TRBV12-4, the J call TRBJ2-3; as DNA is missing, the TRBD1 call by TCRdb cannot be tested. This CDR3 comprises 19 residues. The CDR3: CASSSVSAGQVQMTDTQYF.

This chain connects TRBV20-1 to TRBJ1-4. The germline gives CDR1 DFQATT, CDR2 SNEGSKA (reference sequence). This CDR3 is 14 amino acids long. This CDR3 reads CSASDEQKMKNCFF.

This rearrangement joins TRBV6-2 or TRBV6-3 to TRBJ2-1; TCRdb names TRBD2, which stays unverified in the absence of DNA. The CDR3 sequence is 15 residues long. Germline CDR1 is MNHEY and CDR2 is SVGEGT. CDR3 residues: CASSFLAGRDNEQFF.

The V gene is TRBV6-5, the J gene TRBJ2-3. This CDR3 region has 11 residues. Looked up from germline, CDR1 is MNHEY and CDR2 is SVGAGI. Here the CDR3 reads CASSNENTQYF.

This rearrangement joins TRBV24-1 to TRBJ2-3; the D gene TCRdb calls, TRBD2, cannot be checked with no DNA. This CDR3 comprises 17 residues. Per germline, CDR1 KGHDR and CDR2 SFDVKD. CDR3 in amino acids: CATRPTPGEGGTDTQYF.

The chain employs TRBV4-3 and TRBJ1-1. Germline V CDR1 and CDR2: LGHNA, YSLEER. The CDR3 is 12 residues long. The CDR3: CASSQEAGSAFF.

This chain joins TRBV6-2 or TRBV6-3 and TRBJ1-1; the TCRdb D gene call, TRBD1, has no DNA to confirm it. Germline loops: CDR1 MNHEY, CDR2 SVGEGT. The CDR3 has 12 residues. The CDR3 region is CASSRGGTEAFF.

The chain couples TRBV9 to TRBJ1-3; the TRBD1 assignment by TCRdb is unverifiable without DNA. The CDR3 contains 16 residues. Germline lookup yields CDR1 SGDLS and CDR2 YYNGEE. CDR3 residues: CASSVVGHTSGNTIYF.

The rearrangement uses TRBV18 and TRBJ1-5. Germline CDR1 KGHSH, CDR2 LQKENI. This CDR3 is built from 17 residues. The CDR3 loop is CASSPLRMDGSNQPQHF.

The V and J genes are TRBV29-1 and TRBJ1-2; TCRdb outputs TRBD1, but without DNA this stays unchecked. CDR1 SQVTM and CDR2 ANQGSEA come from the germline V gene. The CDR3 has 12 amino acids. The chain's CDR3 is CSVVPREGGYTF.